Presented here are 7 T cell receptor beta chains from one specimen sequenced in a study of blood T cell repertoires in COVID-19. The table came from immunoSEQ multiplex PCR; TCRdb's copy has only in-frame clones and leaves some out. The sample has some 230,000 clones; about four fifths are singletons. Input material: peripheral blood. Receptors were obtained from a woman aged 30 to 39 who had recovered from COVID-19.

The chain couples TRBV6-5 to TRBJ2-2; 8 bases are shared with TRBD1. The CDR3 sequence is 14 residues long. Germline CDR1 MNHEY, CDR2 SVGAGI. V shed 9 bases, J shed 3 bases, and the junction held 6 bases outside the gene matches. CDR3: CASSQGADTGELFF. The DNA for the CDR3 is TGTGCCAGTTCCCAGGGGGCCGACACCGGGGAGCTGTTTTTT.

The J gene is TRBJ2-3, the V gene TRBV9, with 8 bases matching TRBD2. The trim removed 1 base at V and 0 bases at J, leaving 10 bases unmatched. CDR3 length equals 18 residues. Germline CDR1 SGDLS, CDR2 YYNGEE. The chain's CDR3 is CASSVRAGGRLSTDTQYF. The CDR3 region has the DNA TGTGCCAGCAGCGTAAGGGCGGGAGGACGTCTTAGCACAGATACGCAGTATTTT.

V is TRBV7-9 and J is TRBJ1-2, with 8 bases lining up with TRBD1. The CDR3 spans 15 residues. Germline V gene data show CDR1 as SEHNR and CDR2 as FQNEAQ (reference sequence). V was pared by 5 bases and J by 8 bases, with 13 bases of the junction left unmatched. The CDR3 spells CASSLGRGQGSGYTF. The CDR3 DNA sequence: TGTGCCAGCAGCCTAGGTAGAGGACAGGGCTCCGGCTACACCTTC.

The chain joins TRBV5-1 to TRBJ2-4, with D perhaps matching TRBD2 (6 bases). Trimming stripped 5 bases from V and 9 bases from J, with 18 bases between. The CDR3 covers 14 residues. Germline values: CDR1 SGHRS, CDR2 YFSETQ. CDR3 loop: CASSFTPGESIQYF. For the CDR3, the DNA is TGCGCCAGCAGTTTCACCCCGGGGGAAAGCATTCAGTACTTC. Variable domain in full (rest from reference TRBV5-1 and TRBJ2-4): KAGVTQTPRYLIKTRGQQVTLSCSPISGHRSVSWYQQTPGQGLQFLFEYFSETQRNKGNFPGRFSGRQFSNSRSEMNVSTLELGDSALYLCASSFTPGESIQYFGAGTRLSVL.

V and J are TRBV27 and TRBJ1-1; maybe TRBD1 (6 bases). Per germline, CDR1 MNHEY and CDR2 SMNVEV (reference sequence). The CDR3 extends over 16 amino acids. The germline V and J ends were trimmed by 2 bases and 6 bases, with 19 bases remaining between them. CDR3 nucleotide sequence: TGTGCCAGCAGTTTAAAGGGGGGGAGACCGAAGTCTGAAGCTTTCTTT. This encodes CASSLKGGRPKSEAFF.

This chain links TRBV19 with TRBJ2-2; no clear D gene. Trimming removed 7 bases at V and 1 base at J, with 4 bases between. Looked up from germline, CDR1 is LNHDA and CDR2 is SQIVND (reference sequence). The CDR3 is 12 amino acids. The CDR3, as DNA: TGTGCCAGTAAACTGAACACCGGGGAGCTGTTTTTT. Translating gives CASKLNTGELFF. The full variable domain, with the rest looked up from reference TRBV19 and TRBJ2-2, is DGGITQSPKYLFRKEGQNVTLSCEQNLNHDAMYWYRQDPGQGLRLIYYSQIVNDFQKGDIAEGYSVSREKKESFPLTVTSAQKNPTAFYLCASKLNTGELFFGEGSRLTVL.

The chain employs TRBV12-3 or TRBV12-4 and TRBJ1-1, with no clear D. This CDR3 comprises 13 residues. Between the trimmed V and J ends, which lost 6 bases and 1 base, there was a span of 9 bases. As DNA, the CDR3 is TGTGCCAGCAGCAGACTGGAGAACACTGAAGCTTTCTTT. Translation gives CASSRLENTEAFF.